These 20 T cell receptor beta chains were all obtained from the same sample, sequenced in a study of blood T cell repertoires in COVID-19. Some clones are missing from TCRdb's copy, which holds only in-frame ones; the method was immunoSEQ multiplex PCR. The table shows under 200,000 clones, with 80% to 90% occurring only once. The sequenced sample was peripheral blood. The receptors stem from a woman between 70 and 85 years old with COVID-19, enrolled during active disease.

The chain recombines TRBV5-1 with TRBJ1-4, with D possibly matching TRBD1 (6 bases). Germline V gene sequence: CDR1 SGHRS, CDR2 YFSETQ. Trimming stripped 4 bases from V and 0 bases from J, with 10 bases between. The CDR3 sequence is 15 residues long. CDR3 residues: CASSPGQPTNEKLFF. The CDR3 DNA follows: TGCGCCAGCAGCCCCGGACAGCCAACTAATGAAAAACTGTTTTTT.

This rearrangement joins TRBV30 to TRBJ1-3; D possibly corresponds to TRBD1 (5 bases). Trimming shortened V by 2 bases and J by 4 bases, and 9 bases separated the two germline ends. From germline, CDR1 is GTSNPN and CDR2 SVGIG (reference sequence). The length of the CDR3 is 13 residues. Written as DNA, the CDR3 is TGTGCCTGGAGTAATTGGGGCGGAAACACCATATATTTT. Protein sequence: CAWSNWGGNTIYF. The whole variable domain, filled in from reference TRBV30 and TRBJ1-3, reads SQTIHQWPATLVQPVGSPLSLECTVEGTSNPNLYWYRQAAGRGLQLLFYSVGIGQISSEVPQNLSASRPQDRQFILSSKKLLLSDSGFYLCAWSNWGGNTIYFGEGSWLTVV.

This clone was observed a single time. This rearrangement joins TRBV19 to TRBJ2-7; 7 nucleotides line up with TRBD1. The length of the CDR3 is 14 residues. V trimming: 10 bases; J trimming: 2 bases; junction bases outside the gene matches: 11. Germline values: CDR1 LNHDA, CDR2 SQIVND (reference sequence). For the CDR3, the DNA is TGTGCCACTTCCGTTATGACAGGGCCCTACGAGCAGTACTTC. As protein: CATSVMTGPYEQYF.

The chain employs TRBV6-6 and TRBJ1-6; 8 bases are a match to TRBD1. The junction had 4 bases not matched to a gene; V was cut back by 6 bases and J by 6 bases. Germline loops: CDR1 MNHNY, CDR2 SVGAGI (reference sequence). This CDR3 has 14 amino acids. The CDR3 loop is CASRGQEANSPLHF. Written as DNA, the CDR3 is TGTGCCAGCAGGGGACAGGAGGCTAATTCACCCCTCCACTTT.

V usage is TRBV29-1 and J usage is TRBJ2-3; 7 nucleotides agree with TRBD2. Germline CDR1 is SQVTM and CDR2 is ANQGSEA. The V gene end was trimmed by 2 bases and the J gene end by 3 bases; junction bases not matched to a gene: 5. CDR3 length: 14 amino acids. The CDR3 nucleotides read TGCAGCGTTGAATTTGGGGGGGGGACAGATACGCAGTATTTT. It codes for CSVEFGGGTDTQYF.

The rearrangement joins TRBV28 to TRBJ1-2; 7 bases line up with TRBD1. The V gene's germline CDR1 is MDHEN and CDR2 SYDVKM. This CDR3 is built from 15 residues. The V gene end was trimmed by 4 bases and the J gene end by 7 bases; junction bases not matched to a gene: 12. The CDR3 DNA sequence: TGTGCCAGCAGTTCACACAGGGGCGCCTCTTTTGGCTACACCTTC. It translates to CASSSHRGASFGYTF.

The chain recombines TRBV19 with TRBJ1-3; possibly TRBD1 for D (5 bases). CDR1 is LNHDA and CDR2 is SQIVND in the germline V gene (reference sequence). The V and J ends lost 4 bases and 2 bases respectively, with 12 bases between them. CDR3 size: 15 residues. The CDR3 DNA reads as TGTGCCAGTAGTACTCCGACAGACGCTGGAAACACCATATATTTT. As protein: CASSTPTDAGNTIYF.

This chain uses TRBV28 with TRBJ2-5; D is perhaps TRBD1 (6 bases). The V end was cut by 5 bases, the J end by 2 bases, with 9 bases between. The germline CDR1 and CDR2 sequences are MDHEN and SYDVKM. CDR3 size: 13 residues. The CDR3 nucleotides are TGTGCCAGCAGTCGGGACACGCAAGAGACCCAGTACTTC. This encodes CASSRDTQETQYF.

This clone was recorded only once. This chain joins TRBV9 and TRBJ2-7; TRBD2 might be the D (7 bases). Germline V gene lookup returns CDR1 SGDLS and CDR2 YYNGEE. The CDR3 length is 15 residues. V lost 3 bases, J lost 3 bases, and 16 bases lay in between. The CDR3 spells CASSEGGGRIYEQYF. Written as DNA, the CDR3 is TGTGCCAGCAGCGAGGGGGGAGGGAGGATCTACGAGCAGTACTTC.

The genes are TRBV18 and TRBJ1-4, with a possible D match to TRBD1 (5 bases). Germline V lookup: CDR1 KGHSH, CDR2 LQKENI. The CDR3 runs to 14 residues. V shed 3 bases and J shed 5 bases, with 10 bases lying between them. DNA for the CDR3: TGTGCCAGCTCACCGGGGAGGGGAAATGAAAAACTGTTTTTT. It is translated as CASSPGRGNEKLFF.

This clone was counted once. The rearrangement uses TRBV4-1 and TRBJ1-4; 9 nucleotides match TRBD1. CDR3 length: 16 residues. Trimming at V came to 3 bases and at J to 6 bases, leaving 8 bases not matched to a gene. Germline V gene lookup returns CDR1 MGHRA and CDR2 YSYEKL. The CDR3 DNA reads TGCGCCAGCAGCCACGGGACCGGGACAGGGCATGAAAAACTGTTTTTT. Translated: CASSHGTGTGHEKLFF.

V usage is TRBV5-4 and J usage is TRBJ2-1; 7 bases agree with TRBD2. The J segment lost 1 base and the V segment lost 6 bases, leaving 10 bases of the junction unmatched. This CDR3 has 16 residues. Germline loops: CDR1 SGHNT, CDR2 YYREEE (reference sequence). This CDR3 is CASIPGGGRSYNEQFF. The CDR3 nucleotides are TGTGCCAGCATCCCGGGGGGAGGTAGATCCTACAATGAGCAGTTCTTC.

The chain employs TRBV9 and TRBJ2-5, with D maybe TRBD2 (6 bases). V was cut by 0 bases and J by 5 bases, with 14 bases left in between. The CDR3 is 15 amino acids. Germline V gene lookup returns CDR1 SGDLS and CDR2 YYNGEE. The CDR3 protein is CASSVGASAGETQYF. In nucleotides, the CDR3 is TGTGCCAGCAGCGTAGGTGCCAGTGCGGGGGAGACCCAGTACTTC.

CDR3 loop: CASSIRGLAGGQETQYF. CDR3 coding DNA: TGTGCCAGTAGTATCCGAGGACTAGCGGGGGGCCAAGAGACCCAGTACTTC. This chain joins TRBV19 and TRBJ2-5; TRBD2 aligns across 14 bases. The germline V gene has CDR1 LNHDA and CDR2 SQIVND (reference sequence). Trimming took 3 bases from V and 1 from J; bases not matched to a gene: 4. The CDR3 has 17 amino acids.

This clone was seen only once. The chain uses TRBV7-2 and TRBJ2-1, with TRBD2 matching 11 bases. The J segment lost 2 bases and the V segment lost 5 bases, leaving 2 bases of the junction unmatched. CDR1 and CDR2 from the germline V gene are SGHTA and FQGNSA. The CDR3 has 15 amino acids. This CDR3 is CASSLSGGAYNEQFF. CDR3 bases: TGTGCCAGCAGCCTTAGCGGGGGGGCCTACAATGAGCAGTTCTTC.

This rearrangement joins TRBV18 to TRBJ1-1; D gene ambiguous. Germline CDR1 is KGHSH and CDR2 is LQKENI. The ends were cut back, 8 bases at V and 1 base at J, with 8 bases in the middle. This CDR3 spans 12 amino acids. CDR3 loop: CASQNKNTEAFF. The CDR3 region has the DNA TGTGCCAGCCAAAACAAGAACACTGAAGCTTTCTTT.

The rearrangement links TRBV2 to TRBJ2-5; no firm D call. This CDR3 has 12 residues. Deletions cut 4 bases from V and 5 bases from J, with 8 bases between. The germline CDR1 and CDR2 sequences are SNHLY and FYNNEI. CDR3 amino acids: CASSAYLETQYF. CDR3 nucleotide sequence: TGTGCCAGCAGTGCCTATTTGGAGACCCAGTACTTC.

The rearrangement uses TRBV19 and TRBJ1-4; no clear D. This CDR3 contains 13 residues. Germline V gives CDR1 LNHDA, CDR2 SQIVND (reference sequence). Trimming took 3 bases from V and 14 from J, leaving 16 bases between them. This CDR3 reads CASSIGLESFLFF. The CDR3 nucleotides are TGTGCCAGTAGTATTGGTCTAGAGAGTTTCCTGTTTTTT.

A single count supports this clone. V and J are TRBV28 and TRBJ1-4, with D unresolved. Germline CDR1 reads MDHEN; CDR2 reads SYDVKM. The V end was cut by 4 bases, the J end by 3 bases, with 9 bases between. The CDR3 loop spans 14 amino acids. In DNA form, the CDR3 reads TGTGCCAGCAGTTATGCAGCGTCTAATGAAAAACTGTTTTTT. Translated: CASSYAASNEKLFF.

The CDR3: CASSLTLANEQFF. The CDR3 DNA reads TGCGCCAGCAGCTTGACATTAGCCAATGAGCAGTTCTTC. V gene TRBV5-1 combines with J gene TRBJ2-1; D remains ambiguous. V lost 1 base and J lost 6, with 8 bases in between. The CDR3 length is 13 residues. Germline values: CDR1 SGHRS, CDR2 YFSETQ.